This T cell receptor (beta chain) was profiled in a study of OX40 agonist ivuxolimab in advanced cancers. Across the study: Eligibility admitted prior anti-PD-1, anti-PD-L1 or anti-CTLA-4 therapy; 40% to 50% had some.

The CDR3 runs 16 residues. CDR1 and CDR2 from the germline V gene are LNHDA and SQIVND (reference sequence). The ends lost 7 bases at V and 6 bases at J; junction bases unmatched: 12. Patients with a history of autoimmune disease or on systemic immunosuppression were excluded. General study results and limits: Clones of CD4+ and CD8+ blood T cells grew by week 6 at doses of 0.1 to 3.0 mg/kg. Expanded clones were, on average, more numerous among CD8+ T cells than CD4+.

This clone was recorded once. Its target is not known. The assay was immunoSEQ multiplex PCR, and TCRdb's table has in-frame clones only and misses some. Altogether about 73,000 clones are present, around 89% being singletons, with the ten largest covering roughly 9.8%. The source material was CD4+ or CD8+ T cells sorted from blood, sampled in a trial of the OX40 agonist ivuxolimab. This clonotype was obtained from an adult with an advanced solid tumor such as melanoma, head and neck, liver or kidney cancer. V usage is TRBV19 and J usage is TRBJ2-2, with 9 bases identical to TRBD2. The CDR3 sequence is CASTPSAGGPAGELFF. The CDR3 nucleotides read TGTGCCAGTACGCCCTCGGCGGGAGGGCCGGCCGGGGAGCTGTTTTTT.